A single sample gave rise to the 11 T cell receptor beta chains below, sequenced in a study of T cells after posttransplantation cyclophosphamide. Measured with immunoSEQ multiplex PCR; TCRdb has only the in-frame clones, and not every one. Sampling found nearly 25,000 clones, none seen once. The sample taken for sequencing was PBMCs. These receptors were taken from a woman aged 45-59 years in good health, CMV-negative, and a related stem cell transplant donor.

This clone was recorded at least ten times. This chain uses TRBV15 with TRBJ1-2, with TRBD1 identical over 7 bases. The junction had 10 bases not matched to a gene; V was cut back by 8 bases and J by 7 bases. The CDR3 contains 13 residues. Germline V gene lookup returns CDR1 LNHNV and CDR2 YYDKDF (reference sequence). This chain's CDR3 is CATRQGVMAGYTF. The DNA for the CDR3 is TGTGCCACCCGACAGGGAGTCATGGCTGGCTACACCTTC.

This clone was picked up many times. J is TRBJ1-2 and V is TRBV18; 7 bases align to TRBD1. With V trimmed by 2 bases and J by 2 bases, 2 bases remained unmatched. This CDR3 contains 14 residues. The germline V gene has CDR1 KGHSH and CDR2 LQKENI. The CDR3 sequence is CASSPDRANYGYTF. Here the CDR3 DNA reads TGTGCCAGCTCACCAGACAGGGCCAACTATGGCTACACCTTC.

This clone was observed at least ten times. V and J are TRBV2 and TRBJ1-5; 8 bases are shared with TRBD1. Trimming took 4 bases from V and 5 from J; bases not matched to a gene: 7. CDR1 and CDR2 (germline): SNHLY, FYNNEI. The CDR3 runs to 15 residues. The CDR3 coding sequence is TGTGCCAGCAGTGTAGGGGACAGGACCCATCAGCCCCAGCATTTT. As protein: CASSVGDRTHQPQHF.

This clone occurred many times. Other DNA sequences in the same sample also yield this CDR3. V and J are TRBV6-5 and TRBJ1-3; 7 positions match TRBD1. Germline CDR1 MNHEY, CDR2 SVGAGI. Trimming at V came to 6 bases and at J to 0 bases, leaving 5 bases not matched to a gene. This CDR3 is 15 amino acids long. CDR3 in DNA: TGTGCCAGCAGCTACGACAGGGACTCTGGAAACACCATATATTTT. This gives the protein CASSYDRDSGNTIYF.

There are many counts of this clone. The chain combines TRBV28 with TRBJ1-1, with D tentatively TRBD1 (6 bases). V was cut by 5 bases and J by 8 bases, with 12 bases left in between. Germline lookup yields CDR1 MDHEN and CDR2 SYDVKM. The CDR3 spans 12 residues. DNA for the CDR3: TGTGCCAGCAGTCCCCTTAGGGGGGAAGCTTTCTTT. It specifies CASSPLRGEAFF. Full variable domain (outside the CDR3, taken from reference TRBV28 and TRBJ1-1): DVKVTQSSRYLVKRTGEKVFLECVQDMDHENMFWYRQDPGLGLRLIYFSYDVKMKEKGDIPEGYSVSREKKERFSLILESASTNQTSMYLCASSPLRGEAFFGQGTRLTVV.

This clone was recorded many times. The CDR3 bases are TGTGCCAGCAGTTCCCACGGAACAGGGGACGCTAATGAGCAGTACTTC. It yields the protein CASSSHGTGDANEQYF. The chain combines TRBV28 with TRBJ2-7; TRBD1 matches at 7 bases. The CDR3 runs to 16 residues. From germline, CDR1 is MDHEN and CDR2 SYDVKM. V dropped 4 bases and J dropped 7; count of bases not matched to a gene: 16.

This clone was found many times. The V call is TRBV6-4, the J call TRBJ2-3; 16 bases fit TRBD2. Germline loops: CDR1 MRHNA, CDR2 SNTAGT. V shed 4 bases, J shed 3 bases, and the junction held 7 bases outside the gene matches. The CDR3 length is 18 residues. The CDR3 bases are TGTGCCAGCAGTGGTCCGGGACTAGCGGGGGGGCTAACAGATACGCAGTATTTT. Translating it yields CASSGPGLAGGLTDTQYF.

This clone has a count of ten or more. The J gene is TRBJ2-7, the V gene TRBV28, with 8 bases that match TRBD1. Trimming removed 5 bases from V and 2 bases from J; junction bases left unmatched: 8. This CDR3 comprises 15 residues. CDR1 and CDR2 (germline): MDHEN, SYDVKM. The CDR3 DNA sequence: TGTGCCAGCAGTATCAGGACAGGGCCAACCTACGAGCAGTACTTC. Residues: CASSIRTGPTYEQYF. Based on the CDR3 plus reference TRBV28 and TRBJ2-7, the full variable domain is DVKVTQSSRYLVKRTGEKVFLECVQDMDHENMFWYRQDPGLGLRLIYFSYDVKMKEKGDIPEGYSVSREKKERFSLILESASTNQTSMYLCASSIRTGPTYEQYFGPGTRLTVT.

The sample holds many counts of this clone. V and J are TRBV5-1 and TRBJ2-3, with 7 bases matching TRBD2. The J segment lost 4 bases and the V segment lost 2 bases, leaving 10 bases of the junction unmatched. The CDR3 spans 16 residues. CDR1 and CDR2 (germline): SGHRS, YFSETQ. The CDR3 is CASSLQSGVWADTQYF. In nucleotides, the CDR3 is TGCGCCAGCAGCTTACAGAGCGGGGTATGGGCAGATACGCAGTATTTT.

This clone was picked up many times. This chain connects TRBV9 to TRBJ1-3; TRBD1 aligns across 8 bases. The V gene's germline CDR1 is SGDLS and CDR2 YYNGEE. This CDR3 region has 18 residues. Germline trimming cut 0 bases from V and 1 base from J; bases unmatched to any gene: 9. This CDR3 reads CASSVGSRTGRSGNTIYF. The CDR3 DNA follows: TGTGCCAGCAGCGTAGGGTCGAGGACAGGGAGATCTGGAAACACCATATATTTT.

This clone was recorded many times. The V call is TRBV6-6, the J call TRBJ2-7; D ambiguous. The V end was cut by 8 bases, the J end by 0 bases, with 8 bases between. The CDR3 has 12 amino acids. The V gene's germline CDR1 is MNHNY and CDR2 SVGAGI (reference sequence). CDR3 residues: CASSPSSYEQYF. CDR3 coding DNA: TGTGCCAGCTCACCTAGCTCCTACGAGCAGTACTTC.